This T cell receptor (beta chain) was sequenced during a study of siplizumab effects on memory and regulatory T cells (dated by TCRdb to the late 2010s). Describing the broader study: The study examined how the anti-CD2 antibody siplizumab affects alloreactive T-cell subsets in allogeneic mixed lymphocyte reactions built from human PBMCs. The investigation overall reported the following: Because sequences below about 10^-5 frequency were poorly captured, only a minor fraction of alloreactive clones could be mapped to unstimulated subsets. Roughly 75-95% of proliferating CD4+ or CD8+ clones could not be assigned a naive or memory phenotype. Greater diversity appeared to be present in unstimulated naive T cells than in memory T cells, and a substantial contribution to the alloresponse seemed to be made by naive cells. The suppressive function of proliferating Tregs from siplizumab cultures was not functionally confirmed. Siplizumab significantly lowered the cumulative frequency of alloreactive sequences that could be traced to unstimulated CD4+ memory T cells. In reactions with siplizumab, an average of approximately 69% of mappable alloreactive CD4+ clones were Treg-derived, compared with about 27% in control reactions.

This clone has a handful of counts. Its antigen remains unidentified. Nothing much larger sits one base from this clone, and base qualities are not available. Sorted unstimulated T cells and proliferating T cells recovered from mixed lymphocyte reactions underwent TCRbeta CDR3 sequencing. Fresh whole blood from more than 8 HLA-typed healthy donors was used as the source from which PBMCs were isolated. Unstimulated CD4+ regulatory T cells were FACS-sorted to map the origin of alloreactive clones. Its CDR3 holds 15 amino acids, cysteine through phenylalanine. The only DNA kept is the CDR3, 45 bases in frame from the first base. Unmatched junction bases come to 5, with V trimmed by 5 bases and J by 7 bases. The germline V gene gives CDR1 as MNHNS and CDR2 as SASEGT. Library generation was performed with the immunoSEQ multiplex PCR assay. Roughly 10^5 TCR templates per sample were assayed on the deep sequencing platform. Genomic DNA extracted from sorted T cells was the material used for TCRbeta CDR3 sequencing. The original pipeline was this. Clonal analysis of TCRbeta CDR3 data was done in the R programming language. Unstimulated samples were compared with post-reaction CFSE-low samples to define alloreactive CD4+ and CD8+ clones. Regulatory or non-regulatory origin was assigned to alloreactive CD4+ clones by matching of sequences to sorted unstimulated Treg and non-Treg repertoires. Sourced from immuneACCESS, this table was stored by TCRdb with only in-frame sequences that have V and J called. A share of the clones is absent; for the studies checked, an unresolved V gene accounts for under half, and the remainder has no known explanation. That table supplies the V and J calls and clone size; D and trimming were determined from the DNA. Within this sample are more than 95,000 clones, with 93% of them counted one time only. The top ten hold about 0.62% of the sample.

The sequenced sample consisted of Tregs sorted from blood. This receptor chain uses TRBV6-1 and TRBJ1-6, with 10 bases in between that match TRBD1. The TCR was taken from a human donor in good health. For the CDR3, the sequence is CASSTLTGGNSPLHF. The DNA is as follows: TGTGCCAGCAGTACATTGACAGGGGGCAATTCACCCCTCCACTTT.